These T cell receptor beta chains were read from a single sample in a study of T cells after yellow fever vaccination. One entry per CDR3 protein results from TCRdb running MiXCR on the 5' RACE reads. The sample lists about 330,000 distinct CDR3 sequences, roughly 8% occurring once. The starting material was PBMCs, obtained roughly 47 days after the first yellow fever vaccination. The receptors come from a man between 18 and 29 years old who received the YFV17D yellow fever vaccine. Both conserved end residues are part of each CDR3. A D gene is named only where the DNA matches it firmly. Only some rows state a clone size, as once, few, many or a class for expanded clones.

TRBV12-3/TRBV12-4	TRBJ2-1	TRBD2	few	TGTGCCAGCAGCCGACCGGGACTAGTCTACAATGAGCAGTTCTTC	CASSRPGLVYNEQFF
TRBV3-1	TRBJ2-3	-	-	TGTGCCAGCAGCTCGGGGGTCTATACGCAGTATTTT	CASSSGVYTQYF
TRBV5-1	TRBJ1-2	-	many	TGCGCCAGCAGCCGGGACGGTGAAGGCTACACCTTC	CASSRDGEGYTF
TRBV7-9	TRBJ1-2	-	few	TGTGCCAGCAGCGCCCTGGCCGTGCACTATGGCTACACCTTC	CASSALAVHYGYTF
TRBV5-4	TRBJ2-1	-	few	TGTGCCAGCAGCTTCGGTCCGGGCATCAATGAGCAGTTCTTC	CASSFGPGINEQFF
TRBV29-1	TRBJ1-3	-	few	TGCAGCGTCCGCCCCGCAGGGGGAAACACCATATATTTT	CSVRPAGGNTIYF
TRBV7-2	TRBJ2-5	TRBD2	-	TGTGCCAGCAGCCTGACTAGCGGGGCGATCCAAGAGACCCAGTACTTC	CASSLTSGAIQETQYF
TRBV7-2	TRBJ1-4	-	-	TGTGCCAGCAGCTTAGTTACCTTCGGTGAAAAACTGTTTTTT	CASSLVTFGEKLFF
TRBV19	TRBJ2-4	-	few	TGTGCCAGTAGTCCGGGAATAGCCAAAAACATTCAGTACTTC	CASSPGIAKNIQYF
TRBV3-1	TRBJ1-1	-	-	TGTGCCAGCTCCCAAGTTTTTGGGGTTTTCGCTGAAGCTTTCTTT	CASSQVFGVFAEAFF
TRBV5-5	TRBJ1-4	-	many	TGTGCCAGCAGCTTGTTCAAGGGACGGGAAAAACTGTTTTTT	CASSLFKGREKLFF
TRBV6-1	TRBJ2-1	-	-	TGTGCCAGCACCTTTTGGGGGGCCTCCTACAATGAGCAGTTCTTC	CASTFWGASYNEQFF
TRBV28	TRBJ1-1	-	few	TGTGCCAGCAGTTGGGGAAGCCGCACTGAAGCTTTCTTT	CASSWGSRTEAFF
TRBV7-9	TRBJ1-1	TRBD1	few	TGTGCCAGCAGCCCTCATCTTGGGACAGGCGAAGCTTTCTTT	CASSPHLGTGEAFF
TRBV5-4	TRBJ2-3	TRBD2	few	TGTGCCAGCAGCTCCGGACTAGCGGGCCTCACAGATACGCAGTATTTT	CASSSGLAGLTDTQYF
TRBV7-2	TRBJ1-1	-	-	TGTGCCAGCAGCTTAGATCTAGGCCGTGAAGCTTTCTTT	CASSLDLGREAFF
TRBV27	TRBJ1-5	-	-	TGTGCCAGCAAAAACGGGGAGGGTCAGCCCCAGCATTTT	CASKNGEGQPQHF
TRBV7-7	TRBJ2-3	-	-	TGTGCTAGCAGTTCCGGACAGACAGATACGCAGTATTTT	CASSSGQTDTQYF
TRBV20-1	TRBJ2-5	-	-	TGCAGTGCCGCTGGAGTGGGGGGAGAGACCCAGTACTTC	CSAAGVGGETQYF
TRBV12-3/TRBV12-4	TRBJ2-5	-	-	TGTGCCAGCGCGGACTCCCAAGAGACCCAGTACTTC	CASADSQETQYF
TRBV5-1	TRBJ2-1	TRBD2	few	TGCGCCAGCAGCTTGATTCCCATTCGGGGGGGAGAAAATGAGCAGTTCTTC	CASSLIPIRGGENEQFF
TRBV6-1	TRBJ1-1	-	-	TGTGCCAGCAGTGAAGCTCGGGGGTCCACTGAAGCTTTCTTT	CASSEARGSTEAFF
TRBV19	TRBJ2-5	TRBD2	-	TGTGCCAGTGCGGATCCGGGACTAGCTCAAGAGACCCAGTACTTC	CASADPGLAQETQYF
TRBV4-3	TRBJ1-5	-	many	TGCGCCAGCAGCCGAGCCAGGTGGCAGCCCCAGCATTTT	CASSRARWQPQHF
TRBV9	TRBJ1-2	-	-	TGTGCCAGCTCCCTGGGAGGGTGGAGATTCGACTATGGCTACACCTTC	CASSLGGWRFDYGYTF
TRBV9	TRBJ1-6	TRBD1	few	TGTGCCAGCAGCGGGGGGGGGACAGTCAATTCACCCCTCCACTTT	CASSGGGTVNSPLHF
TRBV12-3/TRBV12-4	TRBJ2-5	TRBD1	-	TGTGCCAGCAGTTTACAGGGACAGGGTACCGAGACCCAGTACTTC	CASSLQGQGTETQYF
TRBV4-1	TRBJ2-6	-	few	TGCGCCAGCAGAGGAATTTCTGGGGCCAACGTCCTGACTTTC	CASRGISGANVLTF
TRBV4-1	TRBJ1-3	TRBD1	-	TGCGCCAGCAGCCAAGGGGCCGGGACAGTCGTTGGAAACACCATATATTTT	CASSQGAGTVVGNTIYF
TRBV19	TRBJ2-1	-	few	TGTGCCAGTAGTATTCCGAGGGGATCCTACAATGAGCAGTTCTTC	CASSIPRGSYNEQFF
TRBV5-1	TRBJ1-1	TRBD1	few	TGCGCCAGCAGCTTGACAGGGGGCCTTGAAGCTTTCTTT	CASSLTGGLEAFF
TRBV7-2	TRBJ1-2	-	-	TGTGCCAGCAGTTCCTCTGGGCATGGCTACACCTTC	CASSSSGHGYTF
TRBV12-3/TRBV12-4	TRBJ2-5	-	many	TGTGCCAGCACCTATGGAGGTTGGGAGACCCAGTACTTC	CASTYGGWETQYF
TRBV7-2	TRBJ2-5	-	-	TGTGCCAGCAGCCCGGACCTCCTGGGAGAGACCCAGTACTTC	CASSPDLLGETQYF
TRBV5-1	TRBJ2-2	-	many	TGCGCCAGCAGCTTGGCGGGGTCACCCACCGGGGAGCTGTTTTTT	CASSLAGSPTGELFF
TRBV4-1	TRBJ1-5	-	-	TGCGCCAGCAGCCAACGCCGAACCAGATATAGCAATCAGCCCCAGCATTTT	CASSQRRTRYSNQPQHF
TRBV4-2	TRBJ2-7	-	-	TGTGCCAGCAGCCGAGACAGATTAACCGGGTACGAGCAGTACTTC	CASSRDRLTGYEQYF
TRBV11-1	TRBJ1-6	-	-	TGTGCCAGCAGCTTTTGGGGGCCGGATTCACCCCTCCACTTT	CASSFWGPDSPLHF
TRBV20-1	TRBJ2-5	-	many	TGCAGTGCTAGCCCGGACAGCCAAGAGACCCAGTACTTC	CSASPDSQETQYF
TRBV12-3/TRBV12-4	TRBJ1-1	-	few	TGTGCCAGCAGTTTAGAAGGGATTAGTAAAGCTTTCTTT	CASSLEGISKAFF
TRBV12-3/TRBV12-4	TRBJ2-7	TRBD1	-	TGTGCCAGCAGCCCAGACATTCCAGGGGGCGAGCAGTACTTC	CASSPDIPGGEQYF
TRBV6-1	TRBJ1-1	TRBD1	few	TGTGCCAGCATGGGACAGGGAGGGAGCACTGAAGCTTTCTTT	CASMGQGGSTEAFF
TRBV2	TRBJ2-5	-	-	TGTGCCGGGGGGCAATGGGTGGAGACCCAGTACTTC	CAGGQWVETQYF